The 28 T cell receptor beta chains below were found in one sample sequenced in a study of T-cell reconstitution after alpha-beta-depleted transplantation in children. It was with unique molecular identifiers that the TCRbeta library was prepared. TCRdb processed the PCR reads anew with MiXCR; each CDR3 protein has one entry. The sample yields hundreds of thousands of distinct CDR3 sequences, 15% to 20% seen once. The sample was PBMCs, mostly from graft donor cells, taken 360 days after TCRalphabeta/CD19-depleted stem cell transplant. These receptors were collected from a male patient between 2 and 9 years old who had a stem cell transplant for acute lymphoblastic leukemia, so the T cells may come from the graft donor.

This clonotype was seen repeatedly, ten times or more. The chain joins TRBV25-1 to TRBJ1-2; D may be TRBD1 (6 bases). CDR1 MGHDK and CDR2 SYGVNS come from the germline V gene. The CDR3 is 15 amino acids. Trimming cost V 4 bases and J 2 bases, with 14 bases left between them. In DNA form, the CDR3 reads TGTGCCAGCAGTGGTGGAGGAACAGGGAACTATGGCTACACCTTC. Its protein product is CASSGGGTGNYGYTF.

This clonotype was counted only a few times. CDR3 protein: CRATGANYEQYF. In DNA form, the CDR3 reads TGCAGGGCGACTGGGGCTAACTACGAGCAGTACTTC. This chain connects TRBV20-1 to TRBJ2-7; a weak D match, TRBD1 (5 bases). Germline CDR1 is DFQATT and CDR2 is SNEGSKA (reference sequence). The CDR3 length is 12 residues.

The CDR3 spells CSATQGYGEAFF. As DNA, the CDR3 is TGCAGTGCTACCCAGGGTTATGGTGAAGCTTTCTTT. The chain combines TRBV20-1 with TRBJ1-1, with a tentative D call TRBD1 (5 bases). Trimming cost V 4 bases and J 7 bases, with 13 bases left between them. CDR1 DFQATT and CDR2 SNEGSKA come from the germline V gene (reference sequence). There are 12 residues in the CDR3.

The chain couples TRBV7-3 to TRBJ2-6, with D tentatively TRBD1 (5 bases). Germline values: CDR1 SGHTA, CDR2 FQGTGA. The ends were cut back, 3 bases at V and 7 bases at J, with 22 bases in the middle. There are 18 residues in the CDR3. Written as DNA, the CDR3 is TGTGCCAGCAGCTTCCTTACAGGAGTCTTTTCTGAAGCCAACGTCCTGACTTTC. This encodes CASSFLTGVFSEANVLTF.

This chain uses TRBV29-1 with TRBJ2-7; 12 nucleotides align to TRBD1. This CDR3 comprises 13 residues. After removal of 4 bases from V and 2 bases from J, the junction contained 0 bases not matched to a gene. Germline assignment: CDR1 SQVTM and CDR2 ANQGSEA. DNA of the CDR3: TGCAGCGTTGGGGACAGGGGGCCCTACGAGCAGTACTTC. As protein: CSVGDRGPYEQYF.

This clonotype was counted a few times. This chain connects TRBV9 to TRBJ2-6; D is undetermined. The CDR3 spans 13 residues. CDR1 is SGDLS, CDR2 YYNGEE, per germline. V lost 1 base and J 2 bases, leaving 1 base between the germline ends. This chain's CDR3 is CASSVTGANVLTF. CDR3 sequence (DNA): TGTGCCAGCAGCGTAACTGGGGCCAACGTCCTGACTTTC.

This chain joins TRBV4-2 and TRBJ2-5; D perhaps matches TRBD2 (5 bases). Germline loops: CDR1 LGHNA, CDR2 YNFKEQ. Trimming shortened V by 3 bases and J by 4 bases, and 12 bases separated the two germline ends. The CDR3 sequence is 14 residues long. The CDR3 loop is CASSQDWVGETQYF. In DNA, the CDR3 is TGTGCCAGCAGCCAGGACTGGGTAGGAGAGACCCAGTACTTC.

The chain has TRBV5-5 and TRBJ2-1, with D possibly TRBD2 on 6 matching bases. Trimming stripped 0 bases from V and 12 bases from J, with 13 bases between. Germline V gene data show CDR1 as SGHKS and CDR2 as YYEKEE (reference sequence). The CDR3 is made up of 13 amino acids. In DNA, the CDR3 is TGTGCCAGCAGCTTGGGGGGGGAGCTCGGGCAGTTCTTC. Residues: CASSLGGELGQFF. Looking up the rest from reference TRBV5-5 and TRBJ2-1 gives the full variable domain: DAGVTQSPTHLIKTRGQQVTLRCSPISGHKSVSWYQQVLGQGPQFIFQYYEKEERGRGNFPDRFSARQFPNYSSELNVNALLLGDSALYLCASSLGGELGQFFGPGTRLTVL.

The chain employs TRBV12-3 or TRBV12-4 and TRBJ2-3, with 8 bases that match TRBD1. Unmatched junction bases numbered 4, after V lost 6 bases and J lost 2 bases. The CDR3 is 14 residues long. CDR3 loop: CASRGQVSTDTQYF. The CDR3 coding sequence is TGTGCCAGCAGGGGACAGGTTTCCACAGATACGCAGTATTTT.

This clonotype was observed a handful of times. The chain joins TRBV29-1 to TRBJ2-5; 7 nucleotides align to TRBD2. The CDR3 sequence is 13 residues long. With V trimmed by 6 bases and J by 5 bases, 9 bases remained unmatched. CDR1 is SQVTM, CDR2 ANQGSEA, per germline. CDR3 sequence (DNA): TGCAGCGTGGCGGGGAGGGCCCGGGAGACCCAGTACTTC. Its translation is CSVAGRARETQYF.

This clonotype occurred a few times. This chain joins TRBV6-5 and TRBJ1-6; TRBD1 matches 7 bases. Germline V gene lookup returns CDR1 MNHEY and CDR2 SVGAGI. Trimming took 0 bases from V and 7 from J; bases not matched to a gene: 3. CDR3 length: 15 residues. The CDR3 protein is CASSYSGTVNSPLHF. In DNA form, the CDR3 reads TGTGCCAGCAGTTACTCGGGGACAGTCAATTCACCCCTCCACTTT.

This clonotype has just a few counts. V usage is TRBV4-3 and J usage is TRBJ2-5, with 13 bases identical to TRBD2. Germline trimming cut 4 bases from V and 2 bases from J; bases unmatched to any gene: 7. In germline, CDR1 is LGHNA, CDR2 YSLEER. The CDR3 is made up of 17 amino acids. The CDR3 coding sequence is TGCGCCAGCAGCCCGGGACTAGCGGGATCGGATCAAGAGACCCAGTACTTC. This gives the protein CASSPGLAGSDQETQYF.

This clonotype was detected ten times or more. The CDR3 loop is CASSLGLNTEAFF. Written as DNA, the CDR3 is TGTGCCAGCAGTTTGGGGTTGAACACTGAAGCTTTCTTT. The J gene is TRBJ1-1, the V gene TRBV12-3 or TRBV12-4; no clear D. The CDR3 is 13 residues long. Trimming took off 3 bases at V and 0 bases at J, with 5 bases between the two ends.

This clonotype has just a few counts. The rearrangement uses TRBV12-3 or TRBV12-4 and TRBJ1-5; D is unclear. The V and J ends lost 2 bases and 7 bases respectively, with 9 bases between them. There are 13 residues in the CDR3. The CDR3 sequence is CASSLRYLQPQHF. In nucleotides, the CDR3 is TGTGCCAGCAGTTTAAGGTATTTGCAGCCCCAGCATTTT.

The J gene is TRBJ2-5, the V gene TRBV20-1; D may be TRBD2 (6 bases). The germline V gene has CDR1 DFQATT and CDR2 SNEGSKA (reference sequence). V shed 1 base and J shed 1 base, with 13 bases lying between them. The CDR3 has 15 residues. The CDR3 protein is CSARGSGVGQETQYF. As DNA, the CDR3 is TGCAGTGCTAGAGGCTCGGGAGTAGGCCAAGAGACCCAGTACTTC.

This clonotype showed up just a few times. The chain couples TRBV6-2 or TRBV6-3 to TRBJ2-7; 7 bases map to TRBD1. From germline, CDR1 is MNHEY and CDR2 SVGEGT. The CDR3 runs to 15 residues. Trimming cost V 2 bases and J 7 bases; bases outside gene matches: 11. This CDR3 reads CASSYPRTGRREQYF. CDR3 in DNA: TGTGCCAGCAGTTACCCAAGGACAGGACGTAGGGAGCAGTACTTC.

This clonotype has only a few counts. The genes are TRBV6-1 and TRBJ1-1, with D unresolved. The CDR3 has 15 residues. Per the germline V gene, CDR1 is MNHNS and CDR2 is SASEGT. V lost 5 bases and J lost 0, with 13 bases in between. DNA of the CDR3: TGTGCCAGCAGTATTAGTGCTTTCATGAACACTGAAGCTTTCTTT. Translation gives CASSISAFMNTEAFF.

The chain employs TRBV19 and TRBJ2-1, with D perhaps TRBD1 or TRBD2 (6 bases each). The germline V gene has CDR1 LNHDA and CDR2 SQIVND (reference sequence). V gave up 9 bases and J gave up 0 bases, with 15 bases separating them. The CDR3 runs to 15 residues. The CDR3 is CASRRGAVSYNEQFF. CDR3 in DNA: TGTGCCAGCAGGAGGGGGGCGGTCTCCTACAATGAGCAGTTCTTC.

This clonotype was seen a handful of times. The rearrangement joins TRBV12-3 or TRBV12-4 to TRBJ2-5; 14 bases match TRBD2. This CDR3 has 17 amino acids. V was clipped by 7 bases and J by 4 bases; unmatched bases: 11. CDR3 sequence reads: CASTLVTSGRVGETQYF. CDR3 in DNA: TGTGCCAGCACCCTCGTGACTAGCGGGAGGGTAGGAGAGACCCAGTACTTC.

V is TRBV28 and J is TRBJ2-1, with TRBD2 matching 10 bases. The ends lost 1 base at V and 3 bases at J; junction bases unmatched: 3. The germline CDR1 and CDR2 sequences are MDHEN and SYDVKM. The CDR3 covers 16 residues. The CDR3 here is CASSLYSGRGYNEQFF. As DNA, the CDR3 is TGTGCCAGCAGTTTATACAGCGGGAGGGGCTACAATGAGCAGTTCTTC.

This chain connects TRBV9 to TRBJ2-1, with 13 nucleotides matching TRBD2. Germline CDR1 reads SGDLS; CDR2 reads YYNGEE. V shed 4 bases and J 2 bases; nucleotides not matched to a gene: 9. The CDR3 runs 18 residues. The CDR3 coding sequence is TGTGCCAGCAGCCTTAGGACTAGCGGGAGTGAAACCTACAATGAGCAGTTCTTC. Translation gives CASSLRTSGSETYNEQFF.

This rearrangement joins TRBV30 to TRBJ2-2; D is unclear. The CDR3 totals 12 residues. The V gene's germline CDR1 is GTSNPN and CDR2 SVGIG (reference sequence). V was clipped by 4 bases and J by 4 bases, with 7 bases between them. The CDR3 sequence is CAWTASTGELFF. In nucleotides, the CDR3 is TGTGCCTGGACAGCGTCCACCGGGGAGCTGTTTTTT.

As regards this clonotype: One end of the junction is discordant with germline, which a read error may explain. The chain carries TRBV7-7 and TRBJ2-5, with TRBD1 matching over 8 bases. In germline, CDR1 is SSHAT, CDR2 FNYEAQ (reference sequence). The CDR3 loop spans 15 amino acids. The CDR3 reads CASSPRTGQQETQYF. In nucleotides, the CDR3 is TGTGCTAGCAGCCCACGGACAGGGCAACAAGAGACCCAGTACTTC.

This clonotype was seen more than once but under ten times. The chain carries TRBV10-3 and TRBJ1-6; 7 bases match TRBD1. Unmatched junction bases numbered 10, after V lost 2 bases and J lost 6 bases. Germline V gives CDR1 ENHRY, CDR2 SYGVKD. This CDR3 has 17 residues. CDR3 in DNA: TGTGCCATCAGTGAGGTGGATACAGGGGTTTTTAATTCACCCCTCCACTTT. It yields the protein CAISEVDTGVFNSPLHF.

Only a few counts were recorded for this clonotype. The chain employs TRBV12-3 or TRBV12-4 and TRBJ1-4; D not certain. This CDR3 contains 15 residues. The V and J ends lost 5 bases and 8 bases respectively, with 18 bases between them. This CDR3 is CASSPQGERNEKLFF. As DNA, the CDR3 is TGTGCCAGCAGTCCCCAAGGAGAGAGGAACGAAAAACTGTTTTTT.

The J gene is TRBJ2-5, the V gene TRBV30; D is unresolved. Trimming removed 3 bases at V and 3 bases at J, with 5 bases between. The germline V gene encodes CDR1 GTSNPN and CDR2 SVGIG (reference sequence). This CDR3 is built from 11 residues. The chain's CDR3 is CAWRDEETQYF. CDR3 nucleotides: TGTGCCTGGAGGGACGAAGAGACCCAGTACTTC.

This clonotype was detected a few times. The chain couples TRBV4-1 to TRBJ2-7; D assignment may be TRBD1 or TRBD2 (5 bases each). Trimming removed 3 bases from V and 4 bases from J, with 13 bases in between. This CDR3 has 14 residues. Germline V gene data show CDR1 as MGHRA and CDR2 as YSYEKL. The CDR3 DNA reads as TGCGCCAGCAGCCATGAAAGCGAGGGGTACGAGCAGTACTTC. Translated, it gives CASSHESEGYEQYF.

This clonotype was picked up a small number of times. The chain couples TRBV12-5 to TRBJ2-7, with TRBD1 matching over 7 bases. CDR1 and CDR2 from the germline V gene are LGHNT and FRNRAP. The CDR3 runs to 15 residues. Losses at the gene ends were 6 bases for V and 6 bases for J; bases not matched to a gene: 14. The CDR3 reads CASGLCLGGVCEQYF. In nucleotides, the CDR3 is TGTGCTAGTGGCCTATGTTTAGGGGGCGTCTGCGAGCAGTACTTC.